Presented here are 5 T cell receptor beta chains from one specimen sequenced in a study of cytotoxic CD8 clonotypes in ibrutinib-treated CLL. Sequencing was performed with immunoSEQ multiplex PCR; in TCRdb, only in-frame clones are kept and a portion is missing. The repertoire holds roughly 56,000 clones, with about 72% as singletons. The source material was PBMCs, sampled after 12 months of ibrutinib treatment. The receptors were gathered from a human donor with chronic lymphocytic leukemia.

The rearrangement joins TRBV20-1 to TRBJ1-1; the D is unclear. Per germline, CDR1 DFQATT and CDR2 SNEGSKA (reference sequence). The CDR3 loop spans 8 amino acids. The germline V and J ends were trimmed by 5 bases and 8 bases, with 3 bases remaining between them. This CDR3 is CSAPEAFF. In DNA form, the CDR3 reads TGCAGTGCTCCCGAAGCTTTCTTT.

V is TRBV5-1 and J is TRBJ2-1; 10 bases are a match to TRBD2. The CDR3 contains 14 residues. Germline V gene sequence: CDR1 SGHRS, CDR2 YFSETQ. Unmatched junction bases numbered 7, after V lost 7 bases and J lost 6 bases. In nucleotides, the CDR3 is TGCGCCAGCTCGAATCCTAGCGGGAGCAATGAGCAGTTCTTC. It encodes CASSNPSGSNEQFF.

The rearrangement links TRBV20-1 to TRBJ2-7; the D gene is possibly TRBD1 (5 bases). CDR1 DFQATT and CDR2 SNEGSKA come from the germline V gene (reference sequence). The CDR3 has 11 residues. Trimming removed 1 base at V and 5 bases at J, with 6 bases between. The DNA of the CDR3 is TGCAGTGCTAGAGGGGGCCACGAGCAGTACTTC. Its protein is CSARGGHEQYF.

The V call is TRBV10-2, the J call TRBJ2-5; the match to TRBD2 covers 9 bases. Germline CDR1 and CDR2: WSHSY and SAAADI. The CDR3 is made up of 14 amino acids. The ends lost 4 bases at V and 1 base at J; junction bases unmatched: 1. CDR3 nucleotides: TGCGCCAGCAGTGTACTAGCGGGCCAAGAGACCCAGTACTTC. Encoded protein: CASSVLAGQETQYF.

This clone was detected a few times. The CDR3 spells CASSQSEGIFEAFF. As DNA, the CDR3 is TGTGCCAGCAGCCAAAGCGAGGGAATCTTTGAAGCTTTCTTT. This chain joins TRBV14 and TRBJ1-1; unclear D gene. The germline V gene encodes CDR1 SGHDN and CDR2 FVKESK. The CDR3 is 14 amino acids. Trimming left V 2 bases short and J 7 bases short, with 14 bases between.